The 14 T cell receptor beta chains listed next were all sequenced from one sample in a study of memory CD4+ T cells and cytomegalovirus serostatus. The sort gate was single viable CD3+CD4+CD8-CD45RO+ cells for memory CD4+ T cells. Sequencing was performed with immunoSEQ multiplex PCR; in TCRdb, only in-frame clones are kept and a portion is missing. The top ten clones hold approximately 0.61% of a sample with some 44,000 clones, roughly 80% of them seen once. Material for sequencing was memory CD4+ T cells from blood. The receptors come from an adult in good health and CMV-seronegative.

This sequence joins TRBV9 and TRBJ1-1; D perhaps matches TRBD1 (6 bases). V was clipped by 2 bases and J by 7 bases, with 15 bases between them. The germline V gene has CDR1 SGDLS and CDR2 YYNGEE. The CDR3 has 14 amino acids. CDR3 nucleotides: TGTGCCAGCAGCGTGGGAAGGGGAGGGGGTGAAGCTTTCTTT. Protein product: CASSVGRGGGEAFF. Based on the CDR3 plus reference TRBV9 and TRBJ1-1, the full variable domain is DSGVTQTPKHLITATGQRVTLRCSPRSGDLSVYWYQQSLDQGLQFLIQYYNGEERAKGNILERFSAQQFPDLHSELNLSSLELGDSALYFCASSVGRGGGEAFFGQGTRLTVV.

This sequence joins TRBV7-2 and TRBJ2-1, with a tentative D call TRBD1 (6 bases). This CDR3 is built from 15 residues. The V end was cut by 8 bases, the J end by 2 bases, with 16 bases between. Germline V CDR1 and CDR2: SGHTA, FQGNSA. The CDR3 is CASGHLRGTYNEQFF. The CDR3 DNA reads as TGTGCCAGCGGCCATCTTAGGGGGACCTACAATGAGCAGTTCTTC. The whole variable domain, filled in from reference TRBV7-2 and TRBJ2-1, reads GAGVSQSPSNKVTEKGKDVELRCDPISGHTALYWYRQSLGQGLEFLIYFQGNSAPDKSGLPSDRFSAERTGGSVSTLTIQRTQQEDSAVYLCASGHLRGTYNEQFFGPGTRLTVL.

V gene TRBV6-1 combines with J gene TRBJ2-7, with TRBD1 matching over 7 bases. The CDR3 consists of 12 residues. The V gene's germline CDR1 is MNHNS and CDR2 SASEGT. V lost 6 bases, J lost 5 bases, and 4 bases stayed unmatched. CDR3 nucleotides: TGTGCCAGCAGCCACAGGGGAAACGAGCAGTACTTC. Amino acid sequence: CASSHRGNEQYF.

This chain uses TRBV10-3 with TRBJ1-1; D might be TRBD1 (5 bases). The germline V and J ends were trimmed by 2 bases and 7 bases, with 11 bases remaining between them. The CDR3 runs 13 residues. Germline lookup yields CDR1 ENHRY and CDR2 SYGVKD. The CDR3 DNA reads TGTGCCATCAGTGAGCTGAGTGGGGGTGAAGCTTTCTTT. This gives the protein CAISELSGGEAFF.

This clone was seen more than once but under ten times. This rearrangement joins TRBV6-6 to TRBJ2-2; 8 bases agree with TRBD1. Germline CDR1 is MNHNY and CDR2 is SVGAGI (reference sequence). J was trimmed by 6 bases and V by 8 bases; bases with no gene match: 8. The CDR3 consists of 14 residues. The CDR3 reads CASVLDRAAGELFF. CDR3 coding DNA: TGTGCCAGCGTCTTGGACAGGGCGGCCGGGGAGCTGTTTTTT.

This chain uses TRBV7-9 with TRBJ1-1; possible D gene TRBD1, 5 bases. Deletions cut 5 bases from V and 3 bases from J, with 25 bases between. Germline CDR1 is SEHNR and CDR2 is FQNEAQ (reference sequence). CDR3 length equals 18 residues. The CDR3 bases are TGTGCCAGCAGCGATCCCCGGCAGCCACCGTGGGGGGACACTGAAGCTTTCTTT. As protein: CASSDPRQPPWGDTEAFF.

V usage is TRBV5-4 and J usage is TRBJ1-2; D gene uncertain. V was pared by 0 bases and J by 4 bases, with 4 bases between. Germline V gene sequence: CDR1 SGHNT, CDR2 YYREEE (reference sequence). CDR3 length: 12 amino acids. The DNA of the CDR3 is TGTGCCAGCAGCTTGGACTTCTATGGCTACACCTTC. Encoded protein: CASSLDFYGYTF.

The rearrangement uses TRBV5-6 and TRBJ2-2, with D perhaps matching TRBD1 or TRBD2 (6 bases each). Per germline, CDR1 SGHDT and CDR2 YYEEEE. Trimming took off 7 bases at V and 6 bases at J, with 13 bases between the two ends. This CDR3 region has 13 residues. The CDR3 loop is CASFVGGSGELFF. CDR3 sequence (DNA): TGTGCCAGCTTCGTCGGGGGCTCCGGGGAGCTGTTTTTT.

The rearrangement uses TRBV6-5 and TRBJ1-2; no clear D gene. V lost 0 bases and J 3 bases, leaving 5 bases between the germline ends. The V gene's germline CDR1 is MNHEY and CDR2 SVGAGI. This CDR3 region has 13 residues. The CDR3 protein is CASSYSTDYGYTF. The CDR3 nucleotides are TGTGCCAGCAGTTACTCAACAGACTATGGCTACACCTTC.

This clone was observed once. This chain joins TRBV28 and TRBJ2-7, with 10 bases fitting TRBD1. Germline-derived CDR1 and CDR2 are MDHEN and SYDVKM. This CDR3 comprises 15 residues. Trimming took 6 bases from V and 3 from J; bases not matched to a gene: 8. As DNA, the CDR3 is TGTGCCAGCAGCCCCGGAGGGACAGGGGTCTACGAGCAGTACTTC. Translation gives CASSPGGTGVYEQYF.

This sequence joins TRBV2 and TRBJ1-4; D uncertain. The germline V gene encodes CDR1 SNHLY and CDR2 FYNNEI. This CDR3 comprises 12 residues. Trimming removed 10 bases at V and 7 bases at J, with 13 bases between. CDR3 bases: TGTGCCATATCAGAGACGGCTGAAAAACTGTTTTTT. Translating gives CAISETAEKLFF.

In its sample, this clone is medium-sized. The V call is TRBV5-4, the J call TRBJ1-2; maybe TRBD1 (6 bases). This CDR3 spans 15 amino acids. V lost 4 bases to trimming and J lost 4 bases, with 17 bases between them. Germline V lookup: CDR1 SGHNT, CDR2 YYREEE (reference sequence). The DNA of the CDR3 is TGTGCCAGCAGCCCTACCCGACAGGACTCCTATGGCTACACCTTC. Residues: CASSPTRQDSYGYTF.

In its sample, this clone is medium-sized (0.01 to 0.1%). This chain connects TRBV7-9 to TRBJ2-5; D is perhaps TRBD1 or TRBD2 (5 bases each). The germline V gene has CDR1 SEHNR and CDR2 FQNEAQ (reference sequence). The CDR3 covers 15 residues. With 5 bases removed from V and 5 bases from J, the gap between germline ends came to 18 bases. The CDR3 here is CASSPSGTTTETQYF. As DNA, the CDR3 is TGTGCCAGCAGCCCATCCGGGACCACCACGGAGACCCAGTACTTC.

The chain combines TRBV4-3 with TRBJ2-3; the D gene is possibly TRBD1 (5 bases). Germline CDR1 LGHNA, CDR2 YSLEER. The CDR3 runs to 17 residues. Trimming stripped 0 bases from V and 0 bases from J, with 13 bases between. CDR3 loop: CASSQEVQGLSTDTQYF. For the CDR3, the DNA is TGCGCCAGCAGCCAAGAAGTCCAGGGCCTTAGCACAGATACGCAGTATTTT.